Reported below is one T cell receptor (beta chain). Its antigen is unknown. Deep was the level at which the assay was run. Profiling relied on immunoSEQ multiplex PCR, and the TCRdb table lists in-frame clones only, not all of them. Of approximately 1,000,000 clones listed, approximately 80% were seen once; the top ten hold approximately 0.5%. The data derive from a study of shared clonotypes between healthy human individuals. Points from the study as a whole: The represented genetic and exposure-history diversity was limited by the small number of donors.

Between the trimmed V and J ends, which lost 4 bases and 3 bases, there was a span of 13 bases. Germline V gene lookup returns CDR1 SGHTA and CDR2 FQGNSA. The CDR3 runs to 15 residues. This rearrangement joins TRBV7-2 to TRBJ2-1; no reliable D call. The source is a man between 18 and 29 years old in good health. Some clones in this sample may be carry-over from other donors' samples. What was sequenced was memory CD4+ T cells from PBMCs. Subset of the sample: CD45RA-negative fraction. CDR3 bases: TGTGCCAGCAGCTACGGACCGACAATCTACAATGAGCAGTTCTTC. Protein: CASSYGPTIYNEQFF.